The 4 T cell receptor beta chains below come from one sample, sequenced in a study of cytomegalovirus exposure and HLA in healthy donors. Amplification used 60 Vbeta primers and 13 Jbeta primers. Some clones are missing from TCRdb's copy, which holds only in-frame ones; the method was immunoSEQ multiplex PCR. This table has 120,000 or so clones, over 9.5% appearing once. Sequenced sample: PBMCs. The source of these receptors is a woman aged 18-35 years in good health and CMV-seropositive.

The chain has TRBV9 and TRBJ2-7; 7 bases are shared with TRBD2. The V segment lost 1 base and the J segment 0 bases; nucleotides outside the gene matches: 7. Germline V gene lookup returns CDR1 SGDLS and CDR2 YYNGEE. This CDR3 contains 16 residues. The DNA for the CDR3 is TGTGCCAGCAGCGTAAATCCCGGGACTAACTCCTACGAGCAGTACTTC. It yields the protein CASSVNPGTNSYEQYF.

This clone was detected a few times. The chain uses TRBV7-8 and TRBJ2-7; tentative D call: TRBD1 (5 bases). The V and J ends lost 1 base and 4 bases respectively, with 11 bases between them. The CDR3 loop spans 14 amino acids. CDR1 SGHVS and CDR2 FQNEAQ come from the germline V gene. The CDR3 DNA is TGTGCCAGCAGCTTAGTTGGGGCGTCGTACGAGCAGTACTTC. Translating it yields CASSLVGASYEQYF.

This clone appeared many times. V gene TRBV5-1 combines with J gene TRBJ2-7, with TRBD1 identical over 7 bases. V lost 4 bases to trimming and J lost 2 bases; unmatched junction nucleotides: 6. The CDR3 loop spans 14 amino acids. Germline V lookup: CDR1 SGHRS, CDR2 YFSETQ. The CDR3 is CASSLDRVPYEQYF. For the CDR3, the DNA is TGCGCCAGCAGCCTTGACAGGGTTCCCTACGAGCAGTACTTC.

This clone was counted between two and nine times. As DNA, the CDR3 is TGTGCCACCAGCAGAGGGCGGGAGTGGGGAGATACGCAGTATTTT. This encodes CATSRGREWGDTQYF. The chain combines TRBV15 with TRBJ2-3; 7 nucleotides match TRBD2. V lost 1 base, J lost 5 bases, and 6 bases stayed unmatched. CDR3 length equals 15 residues. In germline, CDR1 is LNHNV, CDR2 YYDKDF (reference sequence).